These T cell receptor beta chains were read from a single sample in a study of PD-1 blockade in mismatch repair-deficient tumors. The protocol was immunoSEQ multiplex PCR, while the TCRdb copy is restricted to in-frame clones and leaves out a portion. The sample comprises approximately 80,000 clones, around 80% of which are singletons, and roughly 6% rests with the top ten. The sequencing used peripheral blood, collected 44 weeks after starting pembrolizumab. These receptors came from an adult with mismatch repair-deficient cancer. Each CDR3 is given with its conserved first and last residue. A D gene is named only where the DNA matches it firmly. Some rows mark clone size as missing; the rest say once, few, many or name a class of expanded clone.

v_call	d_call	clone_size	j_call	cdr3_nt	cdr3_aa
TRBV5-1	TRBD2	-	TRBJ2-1	TGCGCCAGCAGCTTGGAGGGACTAGCGGCATACAATGAGCAGTTCTTC	CASSLEGLAAYNEQFF
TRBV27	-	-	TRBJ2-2	TGTGCCAGCAGTAAGGGGACGGACACCGGGGAGCTGTTTTTT	CASSKGTDTGELFF
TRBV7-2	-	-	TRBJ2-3	TGTGCCAGCAGCGTTGGGGGCGGGAGTTTCAGAGATACGCAGTATTTT	CASSVGGGSFRDTQYF
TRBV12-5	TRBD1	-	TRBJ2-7	TGTGCTAGTGGTCCAGGGACAGGGGGGGCCTACGAGCAGTACTTC	CASGPGTGGAYEQYF
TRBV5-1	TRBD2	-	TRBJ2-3	TGCGCCAGCGGAAACGGGGGGAGACGCACAGATACGCAGTATTTT	CASGNGGRRTDTQYF
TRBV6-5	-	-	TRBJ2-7	TGTGCCAGCAGTCACCCATACGAGCAGTACTTC	CASSHPYEQYF
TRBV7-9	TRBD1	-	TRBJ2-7	TGTGCCAGCAGCACCGGGGCGAGGGGGCGCTACGAGCAGTACTTC	CASSTGARGRYEQYF
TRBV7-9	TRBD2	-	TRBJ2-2	TGTGCCAGCAGCTTAGGAGCTAGCGGGATTCTCCCCGGGGAGCTGTTTTTT	CASSLGASGILPGELFF
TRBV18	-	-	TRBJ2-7	TGTGCCAGCTCACCACTGTCGGGACAAGTAACCTACGAGCAGTACTTC	CASSPLSGQVTYEQYF
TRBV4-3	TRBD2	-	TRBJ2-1	TGCGCCAGCAGTCAAGTGGCGACTAGCGGGATGGATGAGCAGTTCTTC	CASSQVATSGMDEQFF
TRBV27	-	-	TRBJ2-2	TGTGCCAGCAGTTTATCGTCAGGGTGGGGCACCGGGGAGCTGTTTTTT	CASSLSSGWGTGELFF
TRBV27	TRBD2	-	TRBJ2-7	TGTGCCAGCAGATTAGCGGGAGGGTCCTACGAGCAGTACTTC	CASRLAGGSYEQYF
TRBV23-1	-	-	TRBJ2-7	TGCGCCAGCTCCTCGGGGGTTAGAGGCGAGCAGTACTTC	CASSSGVRGEQYF
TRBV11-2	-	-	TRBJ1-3	TGTGCCAGCAGCTTTGACAGTGGCTCTGGAAACACCATATATTTT	CASSFDSGSGNTIYF
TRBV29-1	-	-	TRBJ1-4	TGCAGCGTTGAGGGCAGGTCTGAAAAACTGTTTTTT	CSVEGRSEKLFF
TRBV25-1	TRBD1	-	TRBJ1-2	TGTGCCAGCACCAAGCCAGGGGGCAATGGCTACACCTTC	CASTKPGGNGYTF
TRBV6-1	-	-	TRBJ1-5	TGTGCCAGCGTCAGGGGTGAAAGCAATCAGCCCCAGCATTTT	CASVRGESNQPQHF
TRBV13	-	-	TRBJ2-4	TGTGCCAGCAGCTTACAATCTATAGCCAAAAACATTCAGTACTTC	CASSLQSIAKNIQYF
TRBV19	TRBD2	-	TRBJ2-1	TGTGCCAGTAGTATAGGGTCAGCTAGCGGCAATGAGCAGTTCTTC	CASSIGSASGNEQFF
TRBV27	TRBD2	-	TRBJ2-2	TGTGCCAGCATTCGACTAGCGGGGAGCCTCGCGAACACCGGGGAGCTGTTTTTT	CASIRLAGSLANTGELFF
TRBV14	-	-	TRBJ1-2	TGTGCCAGCAGCCAGTGGTTTCTCGGGATATCCTATGGCTACACCTTC	CASSQWFLGISYGYTF
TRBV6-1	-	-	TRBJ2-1	TGTGCCAGCAGTGAAGACCAGGGGTGGAAGGGTGAGCAGTTCTTC	CASSEDQGWKGEQFF
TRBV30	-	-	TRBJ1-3	TGTGCCTGGAGTTGGGGTTCTGGAAACACCATATATTTT	CAWSWGSGNTIYF
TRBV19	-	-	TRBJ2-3	TGTGCCAGTAGTATTTTGGGGGGAACTGATACGCAGTATTTT	CASSILGGTDTQYF
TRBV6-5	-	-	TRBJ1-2	TGTGCCAGCAGTTCCCTTGTTGCTGGCTACACCTTC	CASSSLVAGYTF
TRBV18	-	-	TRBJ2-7	TGTGCCAGCTCACCCGATTCTACAACCTACGAGCAGTACTTC	CASSPDSTTYEQYF
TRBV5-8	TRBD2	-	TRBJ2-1	TGTGCCAGCAGCCGCCTGGGCGGGAGGGCCGCGTTCTTC	CASSRLGGRAAFF
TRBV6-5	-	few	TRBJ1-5	TGTGCCAGCACCCAAGGTAGCAATCAGCCCCAGCATTTT	CASTQGSNQPQHF
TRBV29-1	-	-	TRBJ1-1	TGCAGCGGGGGGACCCCTCAGGCCCCTGAAGCTTTCTTT	CSGGTPQAPEAFF
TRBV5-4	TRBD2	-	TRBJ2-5	TGTGCCAGCAGCTTGCAGATAGCGGGGTTAAAAGAGACCCAGTACTTC	CASSLQIAGLKETQYF
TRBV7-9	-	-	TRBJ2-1	TGTGCCAGCAGCTTAGCTTCCCGAGGATTTGGGATTGACAATGAGCAGTTCTTC	CASSLASRGFGIDNEQFF
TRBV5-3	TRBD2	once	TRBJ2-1	TGTGCCAGAAGCTGCGCTAGCGGGAGGGCCTATGAGCAGTTCTTC	CARSCASGRAYEQFF
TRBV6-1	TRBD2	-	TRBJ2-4	TGTGCCAGCAGGTCCGGGACTAGCGGGGGAAACATTCAGTACTTC	CASRSGTSGGNIQYF
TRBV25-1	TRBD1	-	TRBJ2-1	TGTGCCAGCAGTGACACAGTGGCAGGGGGAAATGAGCAGTTCTTC	CASSDTVAGGNEQFF
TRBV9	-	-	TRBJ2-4	TGTGCCAGCAGCCCTCGACTAGACATAGCCAAAAACATTCAGTACTTC	CASSPRLDIAKNIQYF
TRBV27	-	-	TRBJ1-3	TGTGCCAGCAGTTTGGAGGGAAACTCTGGAAACACCATATATTTT	CASSLEGNSGNTIYF